The 12 T cell receptor beta chains listed next were all sequenced from one sample in a study of CD8+ T cells in alopecia areata. The treatment: oral pan-JAK inhibitor, 5-10 mg twice daily. In each case, RNA was isolated and then reverse transcribed into cDNA as the sequencing template. Sequencing was performed with immunoSEQ multiplex PCR; in TCRdb, only in-frame clones are kept and a portion is missing. Found here are more than 200,000 clones, roughly 44% of them singletons; the top ten hold roughly 2.6%. The sample in question was CD4+ T cells sorted from blood, obtained at approximately week 37, from a patient treated with tofacitinib. The receptors were gathered from a human donor with alopecia areata.

The chain joins TRBV20-1 to TRBJ2-7; D may match TRBD1 or TRBD2 (5 bases each). The CDR3 is 11 residues long. Germline V lookup: CDR1 DFQATT, CDR2 SNEGSKA (reference sequence). V shed 4 bases and J shed 10 bases, with 14 bases lying between them. DNA for the CDR3: TGCAGTGCTATCGGGACGGCCTCTCAGTACTTC. Translated: CSAIGTASQYF.

The chain links TRBV6-5 to TRBJ2-7, with D hard to call. V was clipped by 4 bases and J by 2 bases, with 12 bases between them. The CDR3 spans 14 residues. Germline V gene sequence: CDR1 MNHEY, CDR2 SVGAGI. The CDR3 is CASSSQWAPYEQYF. In DNA form, the CDR3 reads TGTGCCAGCAGTTCGCAGTGGGCTCCCTACGAGCAGTACTTC.

This clone was detected a few times. This chain connects TRBV4-1 to TRBJ2-1; D is perhaps TRBD1 (5 bases). The CDR3 has 14 amino acids. Germline V gene sequence: CDR1 MGHRA, CDR2 YSYEKL. V was pared by 1 base and J by 1 base, with 5 bases between. The CDR3 spells CASSQGQSYNEQFF. DNA for the CDR3: TGCGCCAGCAGCCAAGGACAGTCCTACAATGAGCAGTTCTTC.

This chain connects TRBV7-2 to TRBJ2-5; 9 bases are shared with TRBD1. After removal of 2 bases from V and 4 bases from J, the junction contained 5 bases not matched to a gene. The CDR3 contains 15 residues. Germline lookup yields CDR1 SGHTA and CDR2 FQGNSA. The CDR3 region has the DNA TGTGCCAGCAGCTTACTTCGGGACAGGGTAGAGACCCAGTACTTC. It specifies CASSLLRDRVETQYF.

V usage is TRBV29-1 and J usage is TRBJ2-5, with a possible D match to TRBD2 (6 bases). The CDR3 contains 15 residues. V lost 8 bases, J lost 2 bases, and 21 bases lay in between. Germline V gene lookup returns CDR1 SQVTM and CDR2 ANQGSEA. The CDR3 loop reads CSLSGETQFQETQYF. The CDR3 nucleotides are TGCAGCCTTAGCGGCGAGACCCAGTTTCAAGAGACCCAGTACTTC.

The chain uses TRBV4-3 and TRBJ1-3; D is undetermined. Germline assignment: CDR1 LGHNA and CDR2 YSLEER. The CDR3 extends over 13 amino acids. The V gene lost 6 bases and the J gene lost 3 bases, with 9 bases spanning the gap. The CDR3 coding sequence is TGCGCCAGCAGTCTAAACCTTGGAAACACCATATATTTT. Amino acids: CASSLNLGNTIYF.

The V gene is TRBV30, the J gene TRBJ1-2, with TRBD1 matching over 7 bases. CDR1 and CDR2 (germline): GTSNPN, SVGIG (reference sequence). This CDR3 spans 13 amino acids. The CDR3 here is CVHRDRWNYGYTF. The CDR3 nucleotides are TGTGTTCACCGGGACAGATGGAACTATGGCTACACCTTC. Filled out from reference TRBV30 and TRBJ1-2, the complete variable domain reads SQTIHQWPATLVQPVGSPLSLECTVEGTSNPNLYWYRQAAGRGLQLLFYSVGIGQISSEVPQNLSASRPQDRQFILSSKKLLLSDSGFYLCVHRDRWNYGYTFGSGTRLTVV.

The genes are TRBV29-1 and TRBJ2-7, with a possible D match to TRBD2 (7 bases). V was shortened by 7 bases and J by 0 bases, with 13 bases between the two germline ends. The CDR3 has 13 amino acids. Germline V gives CDR1 SQVTM, CDR2 ANQGSEA. The CDR3 nucleotides are TGCAGCGGGGGGGGCACCTACTCCTACGAGCAGTACTTC. As protein: CSGGGTYSYEQYF.

The V gene is TRBV5-1, the J gene TRBJ2-3; D might be TRBD2 (6 bases). Germline CDR1 and CDR2: SGHRS and YFSETQ. V lost 0 bases to trimming and J lost 5 bases, with 7 bases between them. The CDR3 runs to 13 residues. The CDR3 nucleotides are TGCGCCAGCAGCTTGGTCGGGAGAGATACGCAGTATTTT. Its protein product is CASSLVGRDTQYF. Full variable domain (outside the CDR3, taken from reference TRBV5-1 and TRBJ2-3): KAGVTQTPRYLIKTRGQQVTLSCSPISGHRSVSWYQQTPGQGLQFLFEYFSETQRNKGNFPGRFSGRQFSNSRSEMNVSTLELGDSALYLCASSLVGRDTQYFGPGTRLTVL.

This clone has just a few counts. The V gene is TRBV7-7, the J gene TRBJ2-5, with D possibly called TRBD1 or TRBD2 (5 bases each). V lost 8 bases, J lost 7 bases, and 14 bases lay in between. The CDR3 has 12 amino acids. Germline lookup yields CDR1 SSHAT and CDR2 FNYEAQ (reference sequence). Here the CDR3 reads CASSGTSGTQYF. DNA of the CDR3: TGTGCCAGCTCAGGGACCTCCGGGACCCAGTACTTC.

This clone was counted a few times. CDR3 amino acids: CASSSPTGRKETQYF. CDR3 DNA sequence: TGTGCCAGCAGCTCCCCGACAGGGCGTAAAGAGACCCAGTACTTC. The chain is built from TRBV7-9 and TRBJ2-5; 7 bases are a match to TRBD1. This CDR3 has 15 amino acids. The J segment lost 3 bases and the V segment lost 4 bases, leaving 8 bases of the junction unmatched. Germline CDR1 SEHNR, CDR2 FQNEAQ (reference sequence).

This clone was found a few times. The J gene is TRBJ1-2, the V gene TRBV28; 10 bases are a match to TRBD1. Germline loops: CDR1 MDHEN, CDR2 SYDVKM. CDR3 length: 15 amino acids. Germline trimming cut 6 bases from V and 4 bases from J; bases unmatched to any gene: 8. As DNA, the CDR3 is TGTGCCAGCAGCACAGACAGGGGGCGAAGCTATGGCTACACCTTC. Translated: CASSTDRGRSYGYTF.